Below, one TCR beta chain is given with its context. What it binds is not known. The source of the sample is a study of shared clonotypes between healthy human individuals. Study findings and constraints: Generally, naive subsets came out with larger estimated richness than memory subsets.

Researchers divided each subset's genomic DNA evenly across several immunoSEQ plates. The assay was immunoSEQ multiplex PCR, and TCRdb's table has in-frame clones only and misses some. The sample records some 2,100,000 clones, approximately 96% being singletons. This CDR3 contains 14 residues. The ends were cut back, 2 bases at V and 2 bases at J, with 8 bases in the middle. Germline lookup yields CDR1 SGHRS and CDR2 YFSETQ. The receptor's source is a man between 18 and 35 years old in good health. The chain recombines TRBV5-1 with TRBJ1-3; no reliable D call. Sequenced sample: naive CD4+ T cells sorted from blood. Subset: CD45RA+ positively selected. CDR3 in DNA: TGCGCCAGCAGCTTAGGGTCCCCTGGAAACACCATATATTTT. This translates into CASSLGSPGNTIYF.